This T cell receptor beta chain originates from a study of shared clonotypes between healthy human individuals. The CDR3 consists of 15 residues. Germline CDR1 SEHNR, CDR2 FQNEAQ (reference sequence). J gave up 4 bases and V 5 bases, and 5 bases lay outside the gene matches. Using immunoSEQ multiplex PCR, the repertoire was profiled, and TCRdb retains in-frame clones only, with some absent. The repertoire holds about 2.4 million clones, over 85% seen once, with around 0.4% in the top ten. The gene calls are TRBV7-9 and TRBJ2-5; 12 nucleotides agree with TRBD2. Sequencing was done on a sample of naive CD4+ T cells from PBMCs. Documented subset: CD45RA+ positively selected. The receptor's source is a man aged 18 to 29 in good health. Some clones in this sample may be carry-over from other donors' samples. CDR3 sequence: CASSPTSGSGETQYF. The CDR3 coding sequence is TGTGCCAGCAGCCCGACTAGCGGGAGTGGAGAGACCCAGTACTTC.